The table lists the clone carrying this T cell receptor (beta chain) with a few counts. The antigen remains unidentified. V lost 0 bases and J lost 1, with 4 bases in between. This CDR3 is built from 13 residues. Germline-derived CDR1 and CDR2 are LGHDT and YNNKEL (reference sequence). Assay: immunoSEQ multiplex PCR; the TCRdb copy retains only in-frame clones and omits some. The table records about 210,000 clones, around 92% of them present only once. The data stem from a study of T cell responses to AZD1222 COVID-19 vaccine. The study's findings and limits: Repertoires in all cases were sampled only once the peak T cell response had passed. At baseline, seropositivity was found in only six AZD1222 recipients.

The chain couples TRBV3-1 (or the pseudogene TRBV3-2) to TRBJ2-7; D call uncertain. Sequenced material: peripheral blood, taken on day 0 of AZD1222 vaccination. This TCR was recovered from an adult in good health. The DNA for the CDR3 is TGTGCCAGCAGCCAAGAAGGGTCCTACGAGCAGTACTTC. It is translated as CASSQEGSYEQYF.